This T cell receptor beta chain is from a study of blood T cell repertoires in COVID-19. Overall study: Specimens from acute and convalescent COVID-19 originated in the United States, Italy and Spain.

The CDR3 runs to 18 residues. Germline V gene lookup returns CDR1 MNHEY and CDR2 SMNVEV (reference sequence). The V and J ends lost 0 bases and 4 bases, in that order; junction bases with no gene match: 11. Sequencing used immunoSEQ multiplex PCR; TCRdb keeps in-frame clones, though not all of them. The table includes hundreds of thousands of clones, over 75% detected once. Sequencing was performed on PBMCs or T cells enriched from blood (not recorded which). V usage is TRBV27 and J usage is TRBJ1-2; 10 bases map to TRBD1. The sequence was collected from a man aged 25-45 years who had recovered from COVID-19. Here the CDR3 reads CASSLSHGTGDPSYGYTF. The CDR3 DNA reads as TGTGCCAGCAGTTTATCCCACGGGACAGGGGACCCTTCCTATGGCTACACCTTC.